Listed here are 21 T cell receptor beta chains from one sample, sequenced in a study of T-cell memory formation after mild COVID-19. TCRdb analysed the 5' RACE reads with MiXCR anew, one entry per CDR3 protein. Among about 350,000 distinct CDR3 sequences listed, roughly an eighth were seen once. What was sequenced was PBMCs or a T cell subset sorted from them (not recorded which). These receptors originate from a man younger than 30 who had mild COVID-19 (a few samples of this study predate the infection). Cell type and time point are not known.

This clonotype was found a few times. The chain has TRBV5-5 and TRBJ1-5; D gene uncertain. This CDR3 is 13 amino acids long. V shed 0 bases and J shed 6 bases, with 7 bases lying between them. Germline V gene data show CDR1 as SGHKS and CDR2 as YYEKEE (reference sequence). DNA for the CDR3: TGTGCCAGCAGCTTGGCCGCTGGTCAGCCCCAGCATTTT. This encodes CASSLAAGQPQHF. Based on the CDR3 plus reference TRBV5-5 and TRBJ1-5, the full variable domain is DAGVTQSPTHLIKTRGQQVTLRCSPISGHKSVSWYQQVLGQGPQFIFQYYEKEERGRGNFPDRFSARQFPNYSSELNVNALLLGDSALYLCASSLAAGQPQHFGDGTRLSIL.

V usage is TRBV20-1 and J usage is TRBJ2-2; TRBD2 matches 13 bases. The CDR3 runs 16 residues. V dropped 6 bases and J dropped 4; count of bases not matched to a gene: 8. Germline V gives CDR1 DFQATT, CDR2 SNEGSKA (reference sequence). Here the CDR3 DNA reads TGCAGTGCGGGACTAGCGGGGATACCAGGCACCGGGGAGCTGTTTTTT. It specifies CSAGLAGIPGTGELFF.

V is TRBV5-5 and J is TRBJ1-5, with 8 bases fitting TRBD1. Losses at the gene ends were 4 bases for V and 4 bases for J; bases not matched to a gene: 7. Per germline, CDR1 SGHKS and CDR2 YYEKEE (reference sequence). The CDR3 spans 15 residues. The CDR3 DNA is TGTGCCAGCAGCCCAGGGGGCGCGTGGAATCAGCCCCAGCATTTT. Its translation: CASSPGGAWNQPQHF. The full variable domain, with the rest looked up from reference TRBV5-5 and TRBJ1-5, is DAGVTQSPTHLIKTRGQQVTLRCSPISGHKSVSWYQQVLGQGPQFIFQYYEKEERGRGNFPDRFSARQFPNYSSELNVNALLLGDSALYLCASSPGGAWNQPQHFGDGTRLSIL.

The chain links TRBV4-2 to TRBJ2-7, with TRBD2 matching 14 bases. The CDR3 is 15 residues long. The J segment lost 6 bases and the V segment lost 1 base, leaving 2 bases of the junction unmatched. Per the germline V gene, CDR1 is LGHNA and CDR2 is YNFKEQ. CDR3 sequence (DNA): TGTGCCAGCAGCCAAGCCGGGACTAGCGGGGGCGAGCAGTACTTC. Encoded protein: CASSQAGTSGGEQYF.

This clonotype turned up a few times. The chain uses TRBV7-7 and TRBJ2-3, with D possibly TRBD2 on 6 matching bases. V lost 8 bases, J lost 6 bases, and 15 bases lay in between. The CDR3 is 13 residues long. The V gene's germline CDR1 is SSHAT and CDR2 FNYEAQ (reference sequence). The CDR3 region is CASAGGLTDTQYF. The CDR3 nucleotides read TGTGCCAGCGCCGGGGGACTCACGGATACGCAGTATTTT. Based on the CDR3 plus reference TRBV7-7 and TRBJ2-3, the full variable domain is GAGVSQSPRYKVTKRGQDVTLRCDPISSHATLYWYQQALGQGPEFLTYFNYEAQPDKSGLPSDRFSAERPEGSISTLTIQRTEQRDSAMYRCASAGGLTDTQYFGPGTRLTVL.

This clonotype has just a few counts. The CDR3 is CASSERQGREQYV. The CDR3 DNA follows: TGTGCCAGCAGTGAAAGACAGGGTAGGGAGCAGTACGTC. The chain is built from TRBV6-1 and TRBJ2-7, with TRBD1 matching over 7 bases. This CDR3 is 13 amino acids long. V trimming: 2 bases; J trimming: 7 bases; junction bases outside the gene matches: 5. The germline CDR1 and CDR2 sequences are MNHNS and SASEGT.

A few counts support this clonotype. The chain links TRBV12-3 or TRBV12-4 to TRBJ2-5; 8 bases are shared with TRBD2. The CDR3 totals 14 residues. After removal of 6 bases from V and 7 bases from J, the junction contained 10 bases not matched to a gene. In DNA form, the CDR3 reads TGTGCCAGCAGCATGTGGACTAGCATCGGGACCCAGTACTTC. Its translation: CASSMWTSIGTQYF.

This clonotype has just a few counts. This chain links TRBV18 with TRBJ1-1; maybe TRBD1 (5 bases). Trimming pared 3 bases from V and 4 bases from J, leaving 15 bases between. Germline V lookup: CDR1 KGHSH, CDR2 LQKENI. The CDR3 has 15 amino acids. The CDR3 DNA follows: TGTGCCAGCTCACCCCAGGGCGTAGTGGGCACTGAAGCTTTCTTT. Translation gives CASSPQGVVGTEAFF.

The chain links TRBV4-3 to TRBJ1-4, with 7 nucleotides matching TRBD1. The V gene end was trimmed by 4 bases and the J gene end by 7 bases; junction bases not matched to a gene: 3. Per germline, CDR1 LGHNA and CDR2 YSLEER. CDR3 length: 13 residues. The CDR3 coding sequence is TGCGCCAGCAGCCGAGACAGGGTTGAAAAACTGTTTTTT. Translation: CASSRDRVEKLFF.

The chain couples TRBV19 to TRBJ2-1; possibly TRBD1 for D (6 bases). Germline assignment: CDR1 LNHDA and CDR2 SQIVND (reference sequence). CDR3 length: 14 residues. V lost 3 bases, J lost 9 bases, and 15 bases lay in between. The CDR3 sequence is CASSIAVPRGEQFF. The CDR3 DNA sequence: TGTGCCAGTAGTATTGCGGTCCCCAGGGGTGAGCAGTTCTTC.

This clonotype was picked up a small number of times. The chain carries TRBV9 and TRBJ1-2; 11 bases fit TRBD1. The CDR3 runs 14 residues. V was clipped by 2 bases and J by 7 bases; unmatched bases: 4. Germline CDR1 and CDR2: SGDLS and YYNGEE. This CDR3 reads CASSVGTGGFGYTF. The CDR3 bases are TGTGCCAGCAGCGTCGGGACAGGGGGATTTGGCTACACCTTC.

The V call is TRBV7-8, the J call TRBJ2-3; 7 bases are shared with TRBD2. Unmatched junction bases numbered 7, after V lost 4 bases and J lost 6 bases. Germline CDR1 reads SGHVS; CDR2 reads FQNEAQ. This CDR3 is built from 14 residues. DNA of the CDR3: TGTGCCAGCAGCTCAGTTCACGGGGGGGATACGCAGTATTTT. Amino acid sequence: CASSSVHGGDTQYF.

The V gene is TRBV11-3, the J gene TRBJ2-2; maybe TRBD2 (5 bases). Trimming pared 1 base from V and 7 bases from J, leaving 13 bases between. The CDR3 runs 15 residues. Germline V lookup: CDR1 SGHNT, CDR2 YENEEA. The CDR3 DNA reads TGTGCCAGCAGCTTAGGAGCGCCCGGGGTCGGGGAGCTGTTTTTT. Translated, it gives CASSLGAPGVGELFF.

The V and J genes are TRBV10-3 and TRBJ2-1; TRBD1 might be the D (6 bases). CDR3 size: 12 residues. The germline gives CDR1 ENHRY, CDR2 SYGVKD. V was clipped by 6 bases and J by 9 bases, with 12 bases between them. The CDR3 is CAIRGQFPEQFF. The CDR3 DNA sequence: TGTGCCATCAGGGGACAATTCCCTGAGCAGTTCTTC.

The J gene is TRBJ2-1, the V gene TRBV7-2; 7 nucleotides match TRBD1. The CDR3 covers 12 residues. The germline CDR1 and CDR2 sequences are SGHTA and FQGNSA. The V segment lost 3 bases and the J segment 11 bases; nucleotides outside the gene matches: 4. The CDR3 here is CASSLGQPKQFF. For the CDR3, the DNA is TGTGCCAGCAGCTTGGGACAGCCCAAGCAGTTCTTC.

This chain joins TRBV5-1 and TRBJ2-5; the match to TRBD2 covers 7 bases. Germline V gene lookup returns CDR1 SGHRS and CDR2 YFSETQ. Trimming took 4 bases from V and 2 from J; bases not matched to a gene: 5. The CDR3 loop spans 14 amino acids. The CDR3 DNA reads as TGCGCCAGCAGCGGAAGGACTAGGCAAGAGACCCAGTACTTC. Translating it yields CASSGRTRQETQYF.

The V call is TRBV9, the J call TRBJ1-1, with a tentative D call TRBD1 (5 bases). The CDR3 length is 14 residues. Trimming cost V 7 bases and J 3 bases, with 16 bases left between them. The germline V gene has CDR1 SGDLS and CDR2 YYNGEE. The CDR3 DNA follows: TGTGCCAGCGGGATCGGGGGTATGGACACTGAAGCTTTCTTT. It is translated as CASGIGGMDTEAFF.

V gene TRBV5-1 combines with J gene TRBJ2-1; D is ambiguous. Germline-derived CDR1 and CDR2 are SGHRS and YFSETQ. The CDR3 contains 14 residues. The germline V and J ends were trimmed by 0 bases and 8 bases, with 12 bases remaining between them. The CDR3 loop is CASSLEPRPHEQFF. In nucleotides, the CDR3 is TGCGCCAGCAGCTTGGAGCCCCGACCCCATGAGCAGTTCTTC.

The genes are TRBV13 and TRBJ2-7, with TRBD1 matching 7 bases. Germline V gives CDR1 PRHDT, CDR2 FYEKMQ (reference sequence). The CDR3 contains 18 residues. V lost 2 bases, J lost 0 bases, and 13 bases stayed unmatched. CDR3: CASSLRAPGQDFSYEQYV. Written as DNA, the CDR3 is TGTGCCAGCAGCTTAAGAGCGCCCGGACAGGATTTCTCCTACGAGCAGTACGTC.

This clonotype was counted a few times. The V call is TRBV24-1, the J call TRBJ2-3; TRBD1 matches at 10 bases. The CDR3 length is 15 residues. Germline CDR1 KGHDR, CDR2 SFDVKD. J gave up 5 bases and V 4 bases, and 5 bases lay outside the gene matches. The CDR3: CATSDRTGGVDTQYF. The CDR3, as DNA: TGTGCCACCAGTGACCGGACAGGGGGAGTAGATACGCAGTATTTT.

In its sample, this clonotype was seen a few times. Here the CDR3 DNA reads TGTGCCAGCAGTGGGGGACAGGGGACTAGCACAGATACGCAGTATTTT. This encodes CASSGGQGTSTDTQYF. This chain joins TRBV12-3 or TRBV12-4 and TRBJ2-3; 10 bases agree with TRBD1. Germline trimming cut 5 bases from V and 0 bases from J; bases unmatched to any gene: 5. The CDR3 covers 16 residues.